This T cell receptor (beta chain) was captured in a study of CD8 T cells in ankylosing spondylitis. Study outcomes and limitations: A motif of eight or nine highly homologous TCR beta variants was seen as apparently characteristic of ankylosing spondylitis blood. In ankylosing spondylitis patients, matched synovial fluid reportedly showed significant enrichment of disease-linked clones. Both synovial fluid and blood in reactive arthritis had previously been reported to carry some motif variants.

The V gene's germline CDR1 is SQVTM and CDR2 ANQGSEA. This CDR3 is 16 amino acids long. V was cut by 4 bases and J by 0 bases, with 17 bases left in between. Quantitative molecular-barcoded 5'-RACE generated the TCR beta libraries. Each CDR3 protein gets one entry after TCRdb re-called the 5' RACE reads with MiXCR. This sample has under 250,000 distinct CDR3 sequences; 10% occur once, and the top ten carry about 2.5%. This clonotype was counted only a few times. Its antigen is currently unknown. Material for sequencing was blood, either unsorted or a sorted T cell fraction (not recorded which). V is TRBV29-1 and J is TRBJ2-3, with D unresolved. The source of this sequence is a male donor with ankylosing spondylitis or in good health (not recorded which). The CDR3 is CSVAPGPFVSTDTQYF. CDR3 sequence (DNA): TGCAGCGTTGCCCCCGGGCCCTTCGTTAGCACAGATACGCAGTATTTT.